Below are 32 T cell receptor beta chains sequenced from a single sample in a study of shared clonotypes between healthy human individuals. Measured with immunoSEQ multiplex PCR; TCRdb has only the in-frame clones, and not every one. The table has approximately 330,000 clones, over 70% seen once. The sequenced sample was memory CD4+ T cells sorted from blood. The subset denotes: CD45RA-negative fraction. These receptors came from a young man in good health.

There are a few counts of this clone. The chain uses TRBV4-1 and TRBJ2-2; D uncertain. Trimming took 0 bases from V and 1 from J, leaving 3 bases between them. The CDR3 runs to 14 residues. Germline CDR1 MGHRA, CDR2 YSYEKL. The CDR3 nucleotides are TGCGCCAGCAGCCAAGAGGAGAACACCGGGGAGCTGTTTTTT. This codes for CASSQEENTGELFF.

This sequence joins TRBV7-2 and TRBJ1-5, with D unclear. Trimming removed 5 bases from V and 10 bases from J, with 15 bases in between. Germline loops: CDR1 SGHTA, CDR2 FQGNSA. This CDR3 contains 13 residues. The CDR3, as DNA: TGTGCCAGCAGCCCCCATGTGGGCCTCCCCCAGCATTTT. Its translation: CASSPHVGLPQHF.

J is TRBJ1-2 and V is TRBV10-3; possible D gene TRBD1, 6 bases. CDR1 is ENHRY and CDR2 is SYGVKD in the germline V gene. The CDR3 runs 12 residues. Trimming stripped 11 bases from V and 4 bases from J, with 14 bases between. CDR3 nucleotide sequence: TGTGCCTCCCGGGACACCGCCTATGGCTACACCTTC. It specifies CASRDTAYGYTF.

The genes are TRBV9 and TRBJ2-1; maybe TRBD2 (5 bases). Between the trimmed V and J ends, which lost 6 bases and 0 bases, there was a span of 13 bases. CDR1 and CDR2 (germline): SGDLS, YYNGEE. The CDR3 covers 15 residues. CDR3: CASTRGGSSYNEQFF. CDR3 sequence (DNA): TGTGCCAGCACCCGAGGTGGGAGCTCCTACAATGAGCAGTTCTTC.

This rearrangement joins TRBV5-6 to TRBJ2-5; D is perhaps TRBD2 (6 bases). CDR1 SGHDT and CDR2 YYEEEE come from the germline V gene. Trimming took 4 bases from V and 4 from J, leaving 20 bases between them. The CDR3 extends over 16 amino acids. DNA for the CDR3: TGTGCCAGCAGCCCGCAACGACGGGTGGGGGGAGAGACCCAGTACTTC. This encodes CASSPQRRVGGETQYF.

V and J are TRBV9 and TRBJ2-5; the match to TRBD1 covers 9 bases. Trimming at V came to 4 bases and at J to 2 bases, leaving 15 bases not matched to a gene. Per the germline V gene, CDR1 is SGDLS and CDR2 is YYNGEE. This CDR3 comprises 18 residues. The DNA of the CDR3 is TGTGCCAGCAGCCACCCCGATGGTACGGACAGGGGACAAGAGACCCAGTACTTC. Protein sequence: CASSHPDGTDRGQETQYF.

This chain uses TRBV7-9 with TRBJ1-2, with unresolved D. The length of the CDR3 is 15 residues. V was clipped by 7 bases and J by 4 bases, with 19 bases between them. CDR1 and CDR2 (germline): SEHNR, FQNEAQ (reference sequence). The CDR3 region is CASNPSTPSAYGYTF. CDR3 DNA sequence: TGTGCCAGCAACCCTTCTACACCATCTGCCTATGGCTACACCTTC.

The chain has TRBV6-1 and TRBJ1-2, with no clear D. Deletions cut 6 bases from V and 4 bases from J, with 12 bases between. Germline values: CDR1 MNHNS, CDR2 SASEGT. This CDR3 contains 13 residues. The CDR3 reads CASRDGPGYGYTF. Written as DNA, the CDR3 is TGTGCCAGCAGGGACGGGCCGGGCTATGGCTACACCTTC.

This chain links TRBV29-1 with TRBJ2-5, with 10 bases lining up with TRBD2. The CDR3 sequence is 15 residues long. The junction had 9 bases not matched to a gene; V was cut back by 1 base and J by 7 bases. Germline-derived CDR1 and CDR2 are SQVTM and ANQGSEA. The CDR3 DNA reads as TGCAGCGTTGAAGGATCGTCTAGCGGGAGTGGGACCCAGTACTTC. Protein: CSVEGSSSGSGTQYF. The full variable domain, in which reference TRBV29-1 and TRBJ2-5 provide the parts outside the CDR3, is SAVISQKPSRDICQRGTSLTIQCQVDSQVTMMFWYRQQPGQSLTLIATANQGSEATYESGFVIDKFPISRPNLTFSTLTVSNMSPEDSSIYLCSVEGSSSGSGTQYFGPGTRLLVL.

Worth noting for this clone: The junction does not match germline at one end; this may be a read error. The V and J genes are TRBV28 and TRBJ2-5; 9 nucleotides agree with TRBD2. Germline V lookup: CDR1 MDHEN, CDR2 SYDVKM. CDR3 length equals 13 residues. The CDR3, as DNA: TGTGCCAGCAGCCTCTCCGGTAGCGGGAGAGGACACTTC. Translated, it gives CASSLSGSGRGHF.

This clone occurred a few times. The J gene is TRBJ1-2, the V gene TRBV25-1; D is unclear. From germline, CDR1 is MGHDK and CDR2 SYGVNS. The CDR3 has 14 residues. Trimming cost V 2 bases and J 4 bases, with 11 bases left between them. CDR3 bases: TGTGCCAGCAGTGAAATGTCCCCTTCCTATGGCTACACCTTC. This translates into CASSEMSPSYGYTF.

CDR3 sequence: CASSYREGLGEQFF. CDR3 DNA: TGCGCCAGCAGCTATCGGGAGGGCCTGGGTGAGCAGTTCTTC. The rearrangement links TRBV4-3 to TRBJ2-1; 8 bases line up with TRBD2. Germline assignment: CDR1 LGHNA and CDR2 YSLEER. V was clipped by 5 bases and J by 9 bases; unmatched bases: 9. The CDR3 is 14 residues long.

V is TRBV18 and J is TRBJ1-1, with TRBD1 matching over 7 bases. The CDR3 sequence is 14 residues long. V dropped 6 bases and J dropped 4; count of bases not matched to a gene: 8. Germline-derived CDR1 and CDR2 are KGHSH and LQKENI. CDR3 region: CASSSQGMVTEAFF. Written as DNA, the CDR3 is TGTGCCAGCTCCTCACAGGGGATGGTCACTGAAGCTTTCTTT.

The chain joins TRBV11-1 to TRBJ2-1; D not resolved. CDR3 length: 12 amino acids. The V gene lost 1 base and the J gene lost 9 bases, with 7 bases spanning the gap. Germline lookup yields CDR1 SGHAT and CDR2 FQDESV (reference sequence). The CDR3 reads CASSLEVGEQFF. The DNA for the CDR3 is TGTGCCAGCAGCTTAGAGGTGGGTGAGCAGTTCTTC.

The V gene is TRBV15, the J gene TRBJ1-2; D is possibly TRBD1 (6 bases). The V gene lost 4 bases and the J gene lost 3 bases, with 15 bases spanning the gap. The CDR3 loop spans 15 amino acids. Germline assignment: CDR1 LNHNV and CDR2 YYDKDF (reference sequence). In DNA, the CDR3 is TGTGCCACCAGCACAAAAAACAGGGTTGACTATGGCTACACCTTC. Its protein product is CATSTKNRVDYGYTF.

The rearrangement uses TRBV18 and TRBJ1-1; D may be TRBD1 (6 bases). Trimming took off 0 bases at V and 2 bases at J, with 10 bases between the two ends. The germline V gene encodes CDR1 KGHSH and CDR2 LQKENI. The CDR3 runs to 15 residues. CDR3 sequence (DNA): TGTGCCAGCTCACCACCGGCCAGGGGAAACACTGAAGCTTTCTTT. Protein: CASSPPARGNTEAFF.

This clone was observed a single time. V and J are TRBV25-1 and TRBJ2-7, with D uncertain. Germline CDR1 reads MGHDK; CDR2 reads SYGVNS. The CDR3 has 12 residues. The V gene lost 5 bases and the J gene lost 4 bases, with 9 bases spanning the gap. In DNA, the CDR3 is TGTGCCAGCAGTCCGAAGAATTACGAGCAGTACTTC. As protein: CASSPKNYEQYF.

This chain links TRBV18 with TRBJ2-1, with D possibly matching TRBD1 (6 bases). Looked up from germline, CDR1 is KGHSH and CDR2 is LQKENI. Trimming shortened V by 6 bases and J by 0 bases, and 12 bases separated the two germline ends. The CDR3 is 15 residues long. CDR3 amino acids: CASSPEGDSYNEQFF. The CDR3 region has the DNA TGTGCCAGCTCTCCCGAGGGGGACTCCTACAATGAGCAGTTCTTC.

The chain employs TRBV20-1 and TRBJ1-1, with D unresolved. The CDR3 has 11 residues. Trimming took 0 bases from V and 11 from J, leaving 10 bases between them. Germline CDR1 reads DFQATT; CDR2 reads SNEGSKA (reference sequence). CDR3 region: CSARDAGRAFF. The CDR3 coding sequence is TGCAGTGCTAGAGACGCCGGAAGGGCTTTCTTT.

The V call is TRBV5-6, the J call TRBJ2-1, with 13 bases fitting TRBD2. V trimming: 4 bases; J trimming: 4 bases; junction bases outside the gene matches: 8. This CDR3 is built from 17 residues. From germline, CDR1 is SGHDT and CDR2 YYEEEE. In DNA, the CDR3 is TGTGCCAGCAGCCCAAGACTAGCGGGAGGCTTATACAATGAGCAGTTCTTC. It is translated as CASSPRLAGGLYNEQFF.

This clone occurred many times. The genes are TRBV6-6 and TRBJ2-3, with D possibly matching TRBD2 (6 bases). Trimming removed 9 bases at V and 2 bases at J, with 15 bases between. The CDR3 length is 14 residues. Germline assignment: CDR1 MNHNY and CDR2 SVGAGI (reference sequence). CDR3 coding DNA: TGTGCCAGTGAATCGGCGGGGTCCACAGATACGCAGTATTTT. Encoded protein: CASESAGSTDTQYF.

The chain has TRBV5-5 and TRBJ2-2; D gene uncertain. CDR3 length: 12 residues. The V end lost 5 bases, the J end lost 6 bases, and 8 bases lay between the germline ends. Germline assignment: CDR1 SGHKS and CDR2 YYEKEE (reference sequence). CDR3 region: CASSRPPGELFF. CDR3 DNA: TGTGCCAGCAGTCGTCCCCCCGGGGAGCTGTTTTTT.

In its sample, this clone was seen a few times. CDR3 nucleotide sequence: TGCGCCAGCAGCCGGGACAGGGAGTATGGCTACACCTTC. This codes for CASSRDREYGYTF. The chain carries TRBV5-1 and TRBJ1-2, with 9 bases that match TRBD1. After removal of 4 bases from V and 5 bases from J, the junction contained 3 bases not matched to a gene. This CDR3 region has 13 residues. Per germline, CDR1 SGHRS and CDR2 YFSETQ.

The chain is built from TRBV19 and TRBJ2-1; TRBD2 agrees at 11 bases. The germline V gene has CDR1 LNHDA and CDR2 SQIVND (reference sequence). CDR3 length: 16 residues. Losses at the gene ends were 3 bases for V and 7 bases for J; bases not matched to a gene: 8. The CDR3 loop is CASSILTSGGGNEQFF. CDR3 DNA sequence: TGTGCCAGTAGTATCCTCACTAGCGGGGGCGGGAATGAGCAGTTCTTC.

This chain joins TRBV11-2 and TRBJ1-2, with unresolved D. Germline V lookup: CDR1 SGHAT, CDR2 FQNNGV. V was clipped by 0 bases and J by 0 bases, with 17 bases between them. This CDR3 comprises 18 residues. CDR3 protein: CASSLDRIVARTNYGYTF. Here the CDR3 DNA reads TGTGCCAGCAGCTTAGATCGAATTGTCGCCAGGACTAACTATGGCTACACCTTC. Using reference TRBV11-2 and TRBJ1-2 for the parts outside the CDR3, the full variable domain is EAGVAQSPRYKIIEKRQSVAFWCNPISGHATLYWYQQILGQGPKLLIQFQNNGVVDDSQLPKDRFSAERLKGVDSTLKIQPAKLEDSAVYLCASSLDRIVARTNYGYTFGSGTRLTVV.

On this clone: Other DNA sequences from this sample encode an identical CDR3 as well. The J gene is TRBJ2-5, the V gene TRBV19, with TRBD2 as a possible D gene (6 bases). The germline CDR1 and CDR2 sequences are LNHDA and SQIVND (reference sequence). V shed 2 bases and J shed 2 bases, with 9 bases lying between them. The CDR3 length is 14 residues. The CDR3 DNA follows: TGTGCCAGTAGTATAAGGGCGGGGCAAGAGACCCAGTACTTC. It is translated as CASSIRAGQETQYF.

V is TRBV5-1 and J is TRBJ1-1, with a tentative D call TRBD1 (6 bases). Trimming took 4 bases from V and 4 from J, leaving 17 bases between them. Per the germline V gene, CDR1 is SGHRS and CDR2 is YFSETQ. This CDR3 spans 15 amino acids. The CDR3 DNA follows: TGCGCCAGCAGCCAAGGGACACAATCAGGCACTGAAGCTTTCTTT. It codes for CASSQGTQSGTEAFF.

V and J are TRBV4-1 and TRBJ1-4; D is unresolved. In germline, CDR1 is MGHRA, CDR2 YSYEKL. This CDR3 comprises 15 residues. Trimming shortened V by 1 base and J by 4 bases, and 10 bases separated the two germline ends. The CDR3 loop is CASSQGPGYNEKLFF. CDR3 DNA: TGCGCCAGCAGCCAAGGGCCCGGGTATAATGAAAAACTGTTTTTT.

This rearrangement joins TRBV29-1 to TRBJ1-2; 8 nucleotides match TRBD1. The germline V gene has CDR1 SQVTM and CDR2 ANQGSEA. V lost 6 bases, J lost 4 bases, and 7 bases stayed unmatched. The CDR3 sequence is 13 residues long. CDR3 DNA: TGCAGCGTAAAGACAGGGGATGGCTATGGCTACACCTTC. Translated, it gives CSVKTGDGYGYTF.

The table lists this clone with a few counts. The rearrangement joins TRBV4-2 to TRBJ1-5; tentative D call: TRBD1 (5 bases). The CDR3 has 15 residues. In germline, CDR1 is LGHNA, CDR2 YNFKEQ. V lost 4 bases to trimming and J lost 7 bases, with 17 bases between them. The CDR3 coding sequence is TGTGCCAGCAGCCTGGGCAGGGAGCATCGGCAGCCCCAGCATTTT. Translation: CASSLGREHRQPQHF.

The chain employs TRBV5-1 and TRBJ2-3, with D maybe TRBD2 (6 bases). Germline V lookup: CDR1 SGHRS, CDR2 YFSETQ. Trimming took off 0 bases at V and 6 bases at J, with 14 bases between the two ends. The CDR3 is 15 amino acids. As DNA, the CDR3 is TGCGCCAGCAGCTTGGCCGGGGGAAGGGCGGATACGCAGTATTTT. Translation gives CASSLAGGRADTQYF.

The chain combines TRBV27 with TRBJ1-6; 9 bases are shared with TRBD1. Trimming cost V 5 bases and J 9 bases; bases outside gene matches: 8. CDR3 length: 15 residues. Germline loops: CDR1 MNHEY, CDR2 SMNVEV (reference sequence). CDR3 nucleotides: TGTGCCAGCAGTCCCGGACAGGGGTTTACTTCACCCCTCCACTTT. The encoded protein is CASSPGQGFTSPLHF.